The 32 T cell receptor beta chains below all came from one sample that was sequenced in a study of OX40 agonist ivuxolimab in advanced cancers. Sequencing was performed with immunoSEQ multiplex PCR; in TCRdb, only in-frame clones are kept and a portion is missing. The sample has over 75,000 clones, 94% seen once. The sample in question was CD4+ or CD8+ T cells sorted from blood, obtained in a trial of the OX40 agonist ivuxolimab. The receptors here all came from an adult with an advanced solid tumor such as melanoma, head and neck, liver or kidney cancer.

CDR3 DNA sequence: TGTGCCAGCAGCGGTACAACAGGGGTGGTCTACGAGCAGTACTTC. As protein: CASSGTTGVVYEQYF. The chain recombines TRBV5-8 with TRBJ2-7; TRBD1 matches 7 bases. V shed 4 bases, J shed 3 bases, and the junction held 10 bases outside the gene matches. From germline, CDR1 is SGHTS and CDR2 YDEGEE. The CDR3 spans 15 residues.

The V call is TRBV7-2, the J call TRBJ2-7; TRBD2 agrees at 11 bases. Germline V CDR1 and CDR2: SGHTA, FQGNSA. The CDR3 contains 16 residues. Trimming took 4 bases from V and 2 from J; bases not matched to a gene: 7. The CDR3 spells CASSSLALAGAYEQYF. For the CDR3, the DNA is TGTGCCAGCAGCTCTTTGGCACTAGCGGGGGCCTACGAGCAGTACTTC.

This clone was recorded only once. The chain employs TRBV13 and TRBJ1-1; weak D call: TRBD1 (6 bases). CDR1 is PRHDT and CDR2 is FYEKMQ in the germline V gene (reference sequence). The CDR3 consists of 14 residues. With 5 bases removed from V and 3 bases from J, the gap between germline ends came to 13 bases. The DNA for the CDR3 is TGTGCCAGCAGCCTCCAGACAGGAGACACTGAAGCTTTCTTT. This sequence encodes CASSLQTGDTEAFF.

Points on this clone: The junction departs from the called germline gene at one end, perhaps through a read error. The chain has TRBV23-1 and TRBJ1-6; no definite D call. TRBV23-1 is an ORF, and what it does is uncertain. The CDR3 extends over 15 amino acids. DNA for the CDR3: TGCGCCAGCATTCAAGCCAGATCCTATAATTCACCCCTCCACTTT. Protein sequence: CASIQARSYNSPLHF.

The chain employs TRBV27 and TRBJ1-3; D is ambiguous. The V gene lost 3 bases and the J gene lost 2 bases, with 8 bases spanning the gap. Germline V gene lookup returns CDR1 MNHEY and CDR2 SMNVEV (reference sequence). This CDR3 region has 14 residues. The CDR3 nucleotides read TGTGCCAGCAGTTTTTCGGCAGCTGGAAACACCATATATTTT. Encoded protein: CASSFSAAGNTIYF.

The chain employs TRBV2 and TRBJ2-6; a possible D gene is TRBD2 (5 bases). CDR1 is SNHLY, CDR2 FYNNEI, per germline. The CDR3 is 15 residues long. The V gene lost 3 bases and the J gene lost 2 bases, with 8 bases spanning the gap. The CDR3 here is CASSDEGAGANVLTF. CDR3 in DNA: TGTGCCAGCAGTGACGAGGGAGCTGGGGCCAACGTCCTGACTTTC.

The CDR3 bases are TGCGCCAGCAGCTCACAGGAGGCCACTGAAGCTTTCTTT. This translates into CASSSQEATEAFF. The J gene is TRBJ1-1, the V gene TRBV4-1; possibly TRBD1 for D (5 bases). V gave up 5 bases and J gave up 4 bases, with 11 bases separating them. The length of the CDR3 is 13 residues. Germline V gene lookup returns CDR1 MGHRA and CDR2 YSYEKL.

CDR3 bases: TGTGCCAGCAGCCCTAATGGGGCGGCGGAGCTGTTTTTT. It is translated as CASSPNGAAELFF. The genes are TRBV5-4 and TRBJ2-2, with D maybe TRBD1 (5 bases). Trimming removed 4 bases at V and 10 bases at J, with 14 bases between. Germline V gene lookup returns CDR1 SGHNT and CDR2 YYREEE (reference sequence). The CDR3 covers 13 residues.

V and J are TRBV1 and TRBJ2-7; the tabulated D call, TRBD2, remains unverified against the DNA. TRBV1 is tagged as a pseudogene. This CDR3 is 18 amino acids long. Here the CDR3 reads CTSSQDPWTQCGFYEQYF. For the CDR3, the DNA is TGCACCAGCAGCCAAGATCCCTGGACTCAATGTGGATTCTACGAGCAGTACTTC.

CDR3 DNA sequence: TGCGCCAGCAGCCAAAGGGGTGGCCCGGAGCAGTACTTC. It is translated as CASSQRGGPEQYF. J is TRBJ2-7 and V is TRBV4-1, with D perhaps matching TRBD1 (5 bases). The germline gives CDR1 MGHRA, CDR2 YSYEKL. The CDR3 contains 13 residues. With 2 bases removed from V and 7 bases from J, the gap between germline ends came to 12 bases.

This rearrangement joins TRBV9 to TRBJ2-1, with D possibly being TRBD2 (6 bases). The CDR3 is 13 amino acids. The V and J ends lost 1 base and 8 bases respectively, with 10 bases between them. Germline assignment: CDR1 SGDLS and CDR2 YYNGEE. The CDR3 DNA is TGTGCCAGCAGCGTAAGGGAGCGGGATGAGCAGTTCTTC. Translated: CASSVRERDEQFF.

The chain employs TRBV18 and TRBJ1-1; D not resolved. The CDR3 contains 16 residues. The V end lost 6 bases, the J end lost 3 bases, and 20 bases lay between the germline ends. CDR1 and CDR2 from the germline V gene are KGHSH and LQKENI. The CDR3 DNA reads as TGTGCCAGCTCGCCCCCTCGACTTCATTTTGACACTGAAGCTTTCTTT. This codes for CASSPPRLHFDTEAFF.

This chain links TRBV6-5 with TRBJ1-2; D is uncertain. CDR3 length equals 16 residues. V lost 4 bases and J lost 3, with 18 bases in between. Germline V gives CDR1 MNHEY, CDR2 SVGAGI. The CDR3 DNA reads TGTGCCAGCAGTTCTTCAGCCTACGGCAGTGACTATGGCTACACCTTC. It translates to CASSSSAYGSDYGYTF.

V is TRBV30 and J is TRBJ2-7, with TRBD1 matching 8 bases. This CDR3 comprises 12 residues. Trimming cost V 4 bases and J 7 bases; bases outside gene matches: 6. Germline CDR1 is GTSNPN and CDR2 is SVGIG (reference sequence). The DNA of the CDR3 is TGTGCCTGGAACAGCAGGGGGCTTGAGCAGTACTTC. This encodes CAWNSRGLEQYF.

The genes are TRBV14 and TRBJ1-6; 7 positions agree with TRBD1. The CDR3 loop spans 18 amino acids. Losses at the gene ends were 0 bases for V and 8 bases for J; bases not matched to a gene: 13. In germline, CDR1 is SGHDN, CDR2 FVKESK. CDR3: CASSQDPWRGRMDSPLHF. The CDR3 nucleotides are TGTGCCAGCAGCCAAGATCCGTGGAGGGGGCGGATGGATTCACCCCTCCACTTT.

In DNA form, the CDR3 reads TGTGCCAGCAGCCTTCCTTACTCCCAAGTGGCGACAGATACGCAGTATTTT. Encoded protein: CASSLPYSQVATDTQYF. V is TRBV11-2 and J is TRBJ2-3; D gene uncertain. The ends were cut back, 5 bases at V and 3 bases at J, with 21 bases in the middle. The CDR3 spans 17 residues. Germline CDR1 reads SGHAT; CDR2 reads FQNNGV.

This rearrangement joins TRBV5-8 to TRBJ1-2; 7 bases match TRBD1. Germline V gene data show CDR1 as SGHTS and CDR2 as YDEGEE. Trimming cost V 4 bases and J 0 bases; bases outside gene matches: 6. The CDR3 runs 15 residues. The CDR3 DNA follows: TGTGCCAGCAGCCCCCGGACAGGTTCTAACTATGGCTACACCTTC. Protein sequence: CASSPRTGSNYGYTF.

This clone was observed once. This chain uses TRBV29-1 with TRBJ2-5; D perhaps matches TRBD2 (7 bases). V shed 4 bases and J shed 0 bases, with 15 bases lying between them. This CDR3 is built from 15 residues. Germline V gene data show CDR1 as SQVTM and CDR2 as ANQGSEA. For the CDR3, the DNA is TGCAGCGTTGGGCAGGGAGGGGGATACCAAGAGACCCAGTACTTC. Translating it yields CSVGQGGGYQETQYF.

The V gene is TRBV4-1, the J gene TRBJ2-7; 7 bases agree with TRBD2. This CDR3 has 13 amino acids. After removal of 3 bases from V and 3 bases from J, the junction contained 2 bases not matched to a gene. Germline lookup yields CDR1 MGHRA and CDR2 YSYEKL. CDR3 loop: CASSQGGSYEQYF. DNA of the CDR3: TGCGCCAGCAGCCAGGGCGGGAGCTACGAGCAGTACTTC.

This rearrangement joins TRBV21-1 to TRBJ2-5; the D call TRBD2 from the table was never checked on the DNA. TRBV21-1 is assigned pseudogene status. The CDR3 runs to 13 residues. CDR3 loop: CASRFGGEETQYF. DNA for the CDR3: TGTGCCAGCAGATTCGGGGGGGAAGAGACCCAGTACTTC.

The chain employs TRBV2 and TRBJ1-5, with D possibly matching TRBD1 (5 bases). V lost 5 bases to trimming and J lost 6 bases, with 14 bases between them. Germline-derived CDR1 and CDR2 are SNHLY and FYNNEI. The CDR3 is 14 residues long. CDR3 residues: CASSPQDTVQPQHF. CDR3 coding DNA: TGTGCCAGCAGTCCACAGGATACAGTTCAGCCCCAGCATTTT.

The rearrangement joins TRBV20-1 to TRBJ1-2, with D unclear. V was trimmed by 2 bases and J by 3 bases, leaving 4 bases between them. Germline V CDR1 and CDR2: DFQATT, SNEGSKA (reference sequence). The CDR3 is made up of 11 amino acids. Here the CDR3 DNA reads TGCAGTGCTAGACTGGACTATGGCTACACCTTC. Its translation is CSARLDYGYTF.

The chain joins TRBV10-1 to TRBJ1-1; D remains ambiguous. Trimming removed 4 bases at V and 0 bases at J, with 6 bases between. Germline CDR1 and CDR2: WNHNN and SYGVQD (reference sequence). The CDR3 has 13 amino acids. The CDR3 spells CASSVGLNTEAFF. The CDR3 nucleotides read TGCGCCAGCAGTGTTGGCCTGAACACTGAAGCTTTCTTT.

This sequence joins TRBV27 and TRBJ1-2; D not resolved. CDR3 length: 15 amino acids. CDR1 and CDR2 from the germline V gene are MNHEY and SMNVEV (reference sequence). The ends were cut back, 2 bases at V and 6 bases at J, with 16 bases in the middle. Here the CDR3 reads CASSLRPPEIHGYTF. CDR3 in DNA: TGTGCCAGCAGTTTACGGCCCCCGGAGATACATGGCTACACCTTC.

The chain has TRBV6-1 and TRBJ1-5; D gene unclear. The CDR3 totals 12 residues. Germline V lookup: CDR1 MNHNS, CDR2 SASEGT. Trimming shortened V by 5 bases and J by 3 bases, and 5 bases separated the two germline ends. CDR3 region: CASSTVNQPQHF. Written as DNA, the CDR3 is TGTGCCAGCAGTACAGTCAATCAGCCCCAGCATTTT.

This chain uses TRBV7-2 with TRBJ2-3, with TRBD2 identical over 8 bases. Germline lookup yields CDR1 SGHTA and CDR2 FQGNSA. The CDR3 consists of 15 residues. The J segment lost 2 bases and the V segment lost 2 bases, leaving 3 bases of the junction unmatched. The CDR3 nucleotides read TGTGCCAGCAGCTTACTAGCGGGCCACACAGATACGCAGTATTTT. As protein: CASSLLAGHTDTQYF.

The CDR3: CASSLAAAALRNEQFF. Written as DNA, the CDR3 is TGTGCCAGCAGCTTAGCAGCGGCAGCTCTAAGGAATGAGCAGTTCTTC. The rearrangement links TRBV11-2 to TRBJ2-1; TRBD2 is a possible D gene (5 bases). This CDR3 has 16 residues. Germline V gene data show CDR1 as SGHAT and CDR2 as FQNNGV. V was cut by 1 base and J by 7 bases, with 17 bases left in between.

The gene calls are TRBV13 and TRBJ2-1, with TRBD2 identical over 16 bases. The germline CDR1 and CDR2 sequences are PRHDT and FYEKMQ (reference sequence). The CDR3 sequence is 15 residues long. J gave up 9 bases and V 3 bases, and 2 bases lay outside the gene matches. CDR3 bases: TGTGCCAGCAGCTTTGGGACTAGCGGGAGGGGTGAGCAGTTCTTC. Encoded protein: CASSFGTSGRGEQFF.

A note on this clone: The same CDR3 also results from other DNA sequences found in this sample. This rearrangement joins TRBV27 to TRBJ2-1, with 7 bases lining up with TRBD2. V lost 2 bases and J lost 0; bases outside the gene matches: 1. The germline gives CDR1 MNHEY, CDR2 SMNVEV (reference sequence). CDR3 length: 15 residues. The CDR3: CASSLGGSSYNEQFF. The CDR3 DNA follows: TGTGCCAGCAGTTTAGGCGGGAGCTCCTACAATGAGCAGTTCTTC.

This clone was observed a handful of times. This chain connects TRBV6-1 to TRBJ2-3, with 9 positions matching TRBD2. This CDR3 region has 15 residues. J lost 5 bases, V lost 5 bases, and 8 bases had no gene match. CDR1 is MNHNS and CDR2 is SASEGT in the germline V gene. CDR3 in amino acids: CASSLRGRAEDTQYF. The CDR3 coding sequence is TGTGCCAGCAGTCTGCGCGGGAGGGCCGAAGATACGCAGTATTTT.

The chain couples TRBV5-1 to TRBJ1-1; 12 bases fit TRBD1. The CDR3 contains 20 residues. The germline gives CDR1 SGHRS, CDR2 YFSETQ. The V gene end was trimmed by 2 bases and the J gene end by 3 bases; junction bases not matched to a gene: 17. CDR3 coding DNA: TGCGCCAGCAGCTTTCGGGGACAGGGGGCCGGAATAACCCTTGACACTGAAGCTTTCTTT. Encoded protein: CASSFRGQGAGITLDTEAFF.

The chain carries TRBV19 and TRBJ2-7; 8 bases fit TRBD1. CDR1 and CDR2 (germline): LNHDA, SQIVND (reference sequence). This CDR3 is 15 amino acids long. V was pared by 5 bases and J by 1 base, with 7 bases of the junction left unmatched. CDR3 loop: CASSLGTGYSYEQYF. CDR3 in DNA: TGTGCCAGTAGTCTTGGGACAGGTTATTCCTACGAGCAGTACTTC.